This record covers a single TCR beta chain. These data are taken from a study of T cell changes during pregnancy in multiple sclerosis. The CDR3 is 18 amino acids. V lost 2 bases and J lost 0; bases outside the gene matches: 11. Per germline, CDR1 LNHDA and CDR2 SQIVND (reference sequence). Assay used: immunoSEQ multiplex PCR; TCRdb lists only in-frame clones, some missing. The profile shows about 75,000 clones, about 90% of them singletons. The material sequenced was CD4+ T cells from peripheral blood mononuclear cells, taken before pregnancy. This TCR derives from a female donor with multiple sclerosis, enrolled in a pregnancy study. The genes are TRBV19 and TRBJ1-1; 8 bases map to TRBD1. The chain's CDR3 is CASSILLRRDRLNTEAFF. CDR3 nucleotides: TGTGCCAGTAGTATACTTCTTCGCCGGGACAGGTTGAACACTGAAGCTTTCTTT.